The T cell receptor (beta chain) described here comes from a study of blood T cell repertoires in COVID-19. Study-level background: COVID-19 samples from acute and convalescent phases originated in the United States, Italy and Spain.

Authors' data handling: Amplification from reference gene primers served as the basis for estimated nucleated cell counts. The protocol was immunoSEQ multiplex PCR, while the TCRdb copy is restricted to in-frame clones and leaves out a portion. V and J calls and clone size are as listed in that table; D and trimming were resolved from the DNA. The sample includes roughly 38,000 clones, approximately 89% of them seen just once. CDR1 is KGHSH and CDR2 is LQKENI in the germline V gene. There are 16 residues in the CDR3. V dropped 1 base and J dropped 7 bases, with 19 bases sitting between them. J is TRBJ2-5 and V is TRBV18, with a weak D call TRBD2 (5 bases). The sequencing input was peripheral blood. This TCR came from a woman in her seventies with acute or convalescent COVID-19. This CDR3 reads CASSPQGPPDGGTQYF. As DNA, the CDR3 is TGTGCCAGCTCACCACAGGGCCCCCCTGATGGAGGGACCCAGTACTTC. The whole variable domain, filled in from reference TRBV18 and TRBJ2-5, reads NAGVMQNPRHLVRRRGQEARLRCSPMKGHSHVYWYRQLPEEGLKFMVYLQKENIIDESGMPKERFSAEFPKEGPSILRIQQVVRGDSAAYFCASSPQGPPDGGTQYFGPGTRLLVL.